The entry that follows covers one TCR beta chain sequence. Its target is not known. Sequencing was performed with immunoSEQ multiplex PCR; in TCRdb, only in-frame clones are kept and a portion is missing. The sample lists fewer than 2.5 million clones, roughly 93% seen once, with around 0.4% in the top ten. This entry is derived from a study of shared clonotypes between healthy human individuals. Trimming took 7 bases from V and 0 from J, leaving 9 bases between them. Germline assignment: CDR1 MDHEN and CDR2 SYDVKM. The CDR3 spans 14 residues. Points from the study as a whole: Naive subsets, compared against memory subsets, generally had larger estimated richness values.

V is TRBV28 and J is TRBJ1-4; TRBD1 is a possible D gene (6 bases). The sample was naive CD4+ T cells from PBMCs. Sample subset: CD45RA+ positively selected. This TCR was recovered from a man between 18 and 29 years old in good health. Some clones in this sample may be carry-over from other donors' samples. For the CDR3, the DNA is TGTGCCAGCAACGGACAGCCAACTAATGAAAAACTGTTTTTT. Translation gives CASNGQPTNEKLFF.